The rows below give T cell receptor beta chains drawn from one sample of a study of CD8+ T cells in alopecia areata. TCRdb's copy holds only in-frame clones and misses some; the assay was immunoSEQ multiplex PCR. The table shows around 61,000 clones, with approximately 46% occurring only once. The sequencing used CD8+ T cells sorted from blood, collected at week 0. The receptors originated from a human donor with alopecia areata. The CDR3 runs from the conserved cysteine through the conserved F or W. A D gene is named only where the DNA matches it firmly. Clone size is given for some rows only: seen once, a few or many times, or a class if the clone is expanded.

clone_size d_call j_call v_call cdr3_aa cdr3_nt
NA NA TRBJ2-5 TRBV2 CASTDYPQETQYF TGTGCCAGCACGGACTACCCACAAGAGACCCAGTACTTC
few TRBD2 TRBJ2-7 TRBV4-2 CASSQGTSGTSYEQYF TGTGCCAGCAGCCAGGGAACTAGCGGAACATCCTACGAGCAGTACTTC
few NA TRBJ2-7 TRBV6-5 CASSPNYEQYF TGTGCCAGCAGCCCAAACTACGAGCAGTACTTC
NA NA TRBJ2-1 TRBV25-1 CASSEPYSSYNEQFF TGTGCCAGCAGTGAACCCTATTCCTCCTACAATGAGCAGTTCTTC
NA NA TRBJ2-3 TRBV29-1 CSVPERDTGTDTQYF TGCAGCGTACCAGAAAGGGATACAGGCACAGATACGCAGTATTTT
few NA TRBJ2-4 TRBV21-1 CASSKEGHLGIYIQYF TGTGCCAGCAGCAAAGAAGGACACCTGGGAATTTACATTCAGTACTTC
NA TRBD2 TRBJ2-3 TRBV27 CASSLTGVAGDGDTQYF TGTGCCAGCAGTTTAACCGGGGTAGCGGGAGATGGAGATACGCAGTATTTT
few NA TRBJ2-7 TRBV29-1 CSVERGIPLEQYF TGCAGCGTGGAGAGGGGGATCCCGCTCGAGCAGTACTTC
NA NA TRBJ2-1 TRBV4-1 CASSQQAPERNNEQFF TGCGCCAGCAGCCAGCAAGCTCCGGAGCGGAACAATGAGCAGTTCTTC
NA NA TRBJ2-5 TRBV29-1 CSVGLVEGWETQYF TGCAGCGTGGGGCTGGTGGAGGGCTGGGAGACCCAGTACTTC
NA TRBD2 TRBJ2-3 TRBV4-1 CASSQEGSGRTDTQYF TGCGCCAGCAGCCAAGAAGGGAGCGGGAGAACAGATACGCAGTATTTT
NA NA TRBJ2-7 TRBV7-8 CASSLQLTWGTEQYF TGTGCCAGCAGCTTACAGTTGACATGGGGCACCGAGCAGTACTTC
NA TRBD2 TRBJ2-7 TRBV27 CASSLGLAGLEQYF TGTGCCAGCAGTTTAGGACTAGCGGGATTGGAGCAGTACTTC
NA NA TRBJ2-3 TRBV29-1 CSAPPQEGTDTQYF TGCAGCGCCCCCCCCCAGGAGGGCACAGATACGCAGTATTTT
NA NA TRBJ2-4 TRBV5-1 CASSLGTAKNIQYF TGCGCCAGCAGCTTGGGGACAGCTAAAAACATTCAGTACTTC
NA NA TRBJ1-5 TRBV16 CASGGGLSQPQHF TGTGCCTCAGGCGGGGGCCTGAGTCAGCCCCAGCATTTT
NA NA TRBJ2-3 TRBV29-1 CSVEGLSTDTQYF TGCAGCGTTGAAGGACTTAGCACAGATACGCAGTATTTT
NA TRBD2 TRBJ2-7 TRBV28 CASSTTSGRAALGEQYF TGTGCCAGCAGTACGACTAGCGGGAGGGCCGCTCTCGGAGAGCAGTACTTC
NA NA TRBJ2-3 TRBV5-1 CASSTSPDLTDTQYF TGCGCCAGCAGCACCTCACCTGATTTAACAGATACGCAGTATTTT
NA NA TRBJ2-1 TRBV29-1 CSVTGGLYNEQFF TGCAGCGTTACGGGCGGGCTTTACAATGAGCAGTTCTTC
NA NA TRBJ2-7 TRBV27 CASSSAGLYEQYF TGTGCCAGCAGTTCCGCCGGGCTCTACGAGCAGTACTTC
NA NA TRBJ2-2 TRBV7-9 CASSRTVTGELFF TGTGCCAGCAGCCGGACAGTTACCGGGGAGCTGTTTTTT
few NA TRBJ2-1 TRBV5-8 CASSQGLSHEQFF TGTGCCAGCAGCCAGGGACTTTCCCATGAGCAGTTCTTC
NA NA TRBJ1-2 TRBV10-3 CAISEIANYGYTF TGTGCCATCAGTGAGATAGCTAACTATGGCTACACCTTC